Listed below are T cell receptor beta chains from one sample, sequenced in a study of T cells expressing NK-cell markers. TCRdb derives one entry per CDR3 protein from the 5' RACE reads, leaving out DNA. This repertoire comprises under 500,000 distinct CDR3 sequences; its ten largest clones make up less than 7.5%. What was sequenced was blood T cells: a sorted CD56 or NKG2C T cell subset, CD4+ or CD8+ T cells, or bulk PBMC T cells (not recorded which). The source of these receptors is a woman aged 18 to 75 in good health. Each CDR3 is given with its conserved first and last residue. The order of the fields is CDR3 length, V gene, J gene, CDR3 protein.

14,TRBV18,TRBJ1-2,CASSPKPGVGGYTF
15,TRBV12-3/TRBV12-4,TRBJ2-2,CASTHQGLALGELFF
15,TRBV25-1,TRBJ2-4,CASSDGQGTKNIQYF
19,TRBV3-1,TRBJ2-2,CASSQGGGLAGVGTGELFF
15,TRBV20-1,TRBJ2-1,CSARPPLAGINEQFF
18,TRBV7-3,TRBJ2-1,CASSLMGSSGRFNNEQFF
15,TRBV20-1,TRBJ2-5,CSARDGSSGQETQYF
13,TRBV6-1,TRBJ1-2,CASSLSRGRGYTF
17,TRBV24-1,TRBJ2-3,CATSDLGRTDSTDTQYF
15,TRBV4-2,TRBJ1-5,CASSQDAGVGQPQHF
15,TRBV12-3/TRBV12-4,TRBJ2-2,CASSPGDANTGELFF
19,TRBV11-2,TRBJ2-4,CASSLGLAGGRLAKNIQYF
14,TRBV4-2,TRBJ2-1,CASSQSGGAREQFF
15,TRBV7-9,TRBJ1-1,CASSAGLPRDTEAFF
15,TRBV7-3,TRBJ2-1,CASSSNGDRGNEQFF
14,TRBV10-2,TRBJ1-5,CASSEEMGNQPQHF
16,TRBV9,TRBJ2-1,CASSVATGGSGNEQFF
13,TRBV11-2,TRBJ1-1,CASSGPGQGEGFF
15,TRBV7-8,TRBJ2-1,CASSFRRQGHNEQFF
15,TRBV7-8,TRBJ2-3,CASSQTSGVLYTQYF
14,TRBV9,TRBJ2-7,CASSVGSSAGEQYF
13,TRBV7-2,TRBJ1-5,CASSGTVNQPQHF
16,TRBV7-2,TRBJ1-5,CASSSNARGVGQPQHF
18,TRBV5-5,TRBJ2-7,CASSVSRAGVSATYEQYF
14,TRBV20-1,TRBJ1-1,CSARRQGVNTEAFF
12,TRBV12-3/TRBV12-4,TRBJ1-1,CASTSTGREAFF
11,TRBV7-2,TRBJ1-3,CASTLGSIIYF
16,TRBV12-3/TRBV12-4,TRBJ1-5,CASSPADQRGNQPQHF
13,TRBV5-5,TRBJ1-1,CASSFGAGTEAFF
14,TRBV12-3/TRBV12-4,TRBJ1-1,CASSLRQIDTEAFF
13,TRBV4-2,TRBJ1-4,CASSPTGNEKLFF
12,TRBV9,TRBJ2-3,CASSVDSGTQYF
15,TRBV19,TRBJ2-1,CASSIVSSAYNEQFF
15,TRBV6-1,TRBJ2-7,CASRKGREGLYEQYF
13,TRBV12-3/TRBV12-4,TRBJ2-7,CASSTGGRYEQYF
15,TRBV9,TRBJ2-1,CASSLTSASYNEQFF
16,TRBV6-2/TRBV6-3,TRBJ2-2,CASSYAGTTATGELFF
14,TRBV29-1,TRBJ2-1,CSVGTSVSSNEQFF
15,TRBV4-2,TRBJ1-5,CASSQDRYCNQPQHF
16,TRBV7-9,TRBJ2-2,CASSSPRLVVTGELFF